Listed below are T cell receptor beta chains from one sample, sequenced in a study of identical twins. TCRdb re-called the 5' RACE reads through MiXCR, storing one row per CDR3 protein. The sample includes 400,000 to 500,000 distinct CDR3 sequences, roughly 18% of them seen just once. The specimen was naive T cells sorted from blood. These receptors all come from a man aged 45-60 years in good health. Each CDR3 is given with its conserved first and last residue. A D gene is named only where the DNA matches it firmly. Only part of the rows carry a size: once, few, many, or a class if the clone is expanded.

J: TRBJ2-3
size: -
D: TRBD2
V: TRBV12-3/TRBV12-4
DNA: TGTGCCAGCAGTTTAGTAGGACTAGCAGCAGATACGCAGTATTTT
CDR3: CASSLVGLAADTQYF

J: TRBJ2-7
size: many
D: -
V: TRBV5-1
DNA: TGCGCCAGCAGCTTGGATGGGGGCGACGCCTACGAGCAGTACTTC
CDR3: CASSLDGGDAYEQYF

J: TRBJ2-1
size: many
D: TRBD1
V: TRBV12-3/TRBV12-4
DNA: TGTGCCAGCAGTTCCGGACAGGGCTCCTACAATGAGCAGTTCTTC
CDR3: CASSSGQGSYNEQFF

J: TRBJ1-1
size: few
D: TRBD1
V: TRBV7-2
DNA: TGTGCCAGCAGCCCATCCGGGACAGCGAACACTGAAGCTTTCTTT
CDR3: CASSPSGTANTEAFF

J: TRBJ2-2
size: many
D: -
V: TRBV29-1
DNA: TGCAGCGTTGCTCCGGGAAGCCGGGACACCGGGGAGCTGTTTTTT
CDR3: CSVAPGSRDTGELFF

J: TRBJ1-1
size: few
D: -
V: TRBV10-3
DNA: TGTGCCATCAGTGAGAACGCAGGGAGGACTGAAGCTTTCTTT
CDR3: CAISENAGRTEAFF

J: TRBJ2-1
size: many
D: TRBD2
V: TRBV20-1
DNA: TGCAGTGCTAAGGGACTAGCGGGGGGGGATGAGCAGTTCTTC
CDR3: CSAKGLAGGDEQFF

J: TRBJ2-6
size: few
D: TRBD1
V: TRBV20-1
DNA: TGCAGTGCTAGAGGGGCGAGGGGGCTCTTCTCTGGGGCCAACGTCCTGACTTTC
CDR3: CSARGARGLFSGANVLTF

J: TRBJ2-7
size: -
D: TRBD1
V: TRBV20-1
DNA: TGCAGTGCTGGGGACAGGGACTGGGGGCCCTCCTACGAGCAGTACTTC
CDR3: CSAGDRDWGPSYEQYF

J: TRBJ2-2
size: -
D: TRBD2
V: TRBV7-7
DNA: TGTGCCAGCAGCTCCTACCCGAGGACTAGCGGGAGGGTTTTCGGGGAGCTGTTTTTT
CDR3: CASSSYPRTSGRVFGELFF

J: TRBJ2-3
size: -
D: TRBD1
V: TRBV28
DNA: TGTGCCAGCAGTTTATGGAGGACAGGGGATCCAGATACGCAGTATTTT
CDR3: CASSLWRTGDPDTQYF

J: TRBJ2-7
size: many
D: TRBD2
V: TRBV27
DNA: TGTGCCAGCAGTCCGGGACTAGCGGGAGACCACGAGCAGTACTTC
CDR3: CASSPGLAGDHEQYF

J: TRBJ2-1
size: few
D: TRBD2
V: TRBV7-2
DNA: TGTGCCAGCAGCTTAGCCGGACTAGCGGGAGGATACAATGAGCAGTTCTTC
CDR3: CASSLAGLAGGYNEQFF

J: TRBJ2-5
size: many
D: -
V: TRBV5-1
DNA: TGCGCCAGCAGCTTGGGGGACATGGAAGAGACCCAGTACTTC
CDR3: CASSLGDMEETQYF

J: TRBJ2-1
size: many
D: -
V: TRBV4-3
DNA: TGCGCCAGCAGCCAAGACCAAACCTCCTACAATGAGCAGTTCTTC
CDR3: CASSQDQTSYNEQFF

J: TRBJ2-7
size: many
D: -
V: TRBV10-3
DNA: TGTGCCATCAGTGAGCCGCCCGGGACACGGAATACCTACGAGCAGTACTTC
CDR3: CAISEPPGTRNTYEQYF

J: TRBJ2-7
size: -
D: -
V: TRBV1
DNA: TGCACCAGCAGCCAAGAGGGGCTAGCGGGAGCCACCTACGAGCAGTACTTC
CDR3: CTSSQEGLAGATYEQYF

J: TRBJ2-2
size: few
D: -
V: TRBV4-2
DNA: TGTGCCAGCAGCCAACCACAGGGCGGCACCGGGGAGCTGTTTTTT
CDR3: CASSQPQGGTGELFF

J: TRBJ2-3
size: -
D: -
V: TRBV11-2
DNA: TGTGCCAGCAGTATCTTATTGGGGGCAGATACGCAGTATTTT
CDR3: CASSILLGADTQYF

J: TRBJ2-1
size: -
D: TRBD2
V: TRBV5-1
DNA: TGCGCCAGCAGCTTCGGGCGGGGGACCTACAATGAGCAGTTCTTC
CDR3: CASSFGRGTYNEQFF

J: TRBJ1-6
size: many
D: -
V: TRBV20-1
DNA: TGCAGTGCTAGTAAAACAACGGGAGGGGATAGTTCACCCCTCCACTTT
CDR3: CSASKTTGGDSSPLHF

J: TRBJ2-7
size: -
D: -
V: TRBV7-6
DNA: TGTGCCAGCAGCCCCAGTAGGGGATACGGGCAGTACTTC
CDR3: CASSPSRGYGQYF

J: TRBJ2-3
size: many
D: TRBD2
V: TRBV5-1
DNA: TGCGCCAGTGGGACTAGCGGCCGCACAGATACGCAGTATTTT
CDR3: CASGTSGRTDTQYF

J: TRBJ2-3
size: many
D: -
V: TRBV7-3
DNA: TGTGCCAGCAGCTCGACCACAGATACGCAGTATTTT
CDR3: CASSSTTDTQYF

J: TRBJ1-4
size: -
D: -
V: TRBV20-1
DNA: TGCAGTGCTAGCCCCTTCGGTGATGAAAAACTGTTTTTT
CDR3: CSASPFGDEKLFF

J: TRBJ1-4
size: many
D: TRBD1
V: TRBV29-1
DNA: TGCAGCGTGAAGGGGGCAGGAGAAAAACTGTTTTTT
CDR3: CSVKGAGEKLFF

J: TRBJ2-5
size: -
D: -
V: TRBV6-2/TRBV6-3
DNA: TGTGCCAGCAGCCGACCAGGGATACAAGAGACCCAGTACTTC
CDR3: CASSRPGIQETQYF

J: TRBJ2-1
size: many
D: TRBD2
V: TRBV20-1
DNA: TGCAGTGCTAGTTGGGCTAGCGGGAGGGATGAGCAGTTCTTC
CDR3: CSASWASGRDEQFF

J: TRBJ1-2
size: many
D: -
V: TRBV27
DNA: TGTGCCAGCAGTTTAGGTTCAGGGTCTGGCTACACCTTC
CDR3: CASSLGSGSGYTF

J: TRBJ1-6
size: many
D: -
V: TRBV4-2
DNA: TGTGCCAGCAGCCAAAGGGAAACGGCGGTGTCACCCCTCCACTTT
CDR3: CASSQRETAVSPLHF

J: TRBJ2-3
size: few
D: -
V: TRBV20-1
DNA: TGCAGTGCTGCCGGGACCCGGAGGTCAGATACGCAGTATTTT
CDR3: CSAAGTRRSDTQYF

J: TRBJ2-5
size: few
D: TRBD1
V: TRBV5-1
DNA: TGCGCCAGTGATACCTCCGGGACAGGAGGGGAGACCCAGTACTTC
CDR3: CASDTSGTGGETQYF

J: TRBJ2-3
size: -
D: TRBD1
V: TRBV7-9
DNA: TGTGCCAGCAGCCCCGGGACAGGGGTCACAGATACGCAGTATTTT
CDR3: CASSPGTGVTDTQYF

J: TRBJ2-3
size: many
D: -
V: TRBV10-3
DNA: TGTGCCATCAGTGAGTCGATTTTGGATACGCAGTATTTT
CDR3: CAISESILDTQYF

J: TRBJ2-1
size: many
D: TRBD2
V: TRBV29-1
DNA: TGCAGCGTGGCTGGGACTAGCGGCCTAAGCTCCTACAATGAGCAGTTCTTC
CDR3: CSVAGTSGLSSYNEQFF

J: TRBJ2-3
size: few
D: TRBD2
V: TRBV20-1
DNA: TGCAGTGCTGGGACTAGCGGGTACACAGATACGCAGTATTTT
CDR3: CSAGTSGYTDTQYF

J: TRBJ1-1
size: many
D: -
V: TRBV6-1
DNA: TGTGCCAGCAGGATAGGGGGGGACACTGAAGCTTTCTTT
CDR3: CASRIGGDTEAFF

J: TRBJ2-1
size: -
D: -
V: TRBV20-1
DNA: TGCAGTGCTAGAACCGGGGGCGGGGGAGACAATGAGCAGTTCTTC
CDR3: CSARTGGGGDNEQFF

J: TRBJ1-1
size: -
D: -
V: TRBV12-5
DNA: TGTGCTAGTGGTTTGTGGCAGGGAGGTTTGAGTGGCACTGAAGCTTTCTTT
CDR3: CASGLWQGGLSGTEAFF

J: TRBJ2-7
size: -
D: -
V: TRBV7-8
DNA: TGTGCCAGCTGCCCAGGTCCGGGTAGCTACGAGCAGTACTTC
CDR3: CASCPGPGSYEQYF

J: TRBJ1-2
size: many
D: -
V: TRBV12-3/TRBV12-4
DNA: TGTGCCAGCAGTACATTCAATTCGGCACACTATGGCTACACCTTC
CDR3: CASSTFNSAHYGYTF

J: TRBJ2-5
size: -
D: -
V: TRBV6-2/TRBV6-3
DNA: TGTGCCAGCAGTTACGACAGGCCGGGGACCCAGTACTTC
CDR3: CASSYDRPGTQYF

J: TRBJ2-2
size: -
D: -
V: TRBV4-1
DNA: TGCGCCAGCAGCCTCCCCTTCGGGCCTGGGGAGCTGTTTTTT
CDR3: CASSLPFGPGELFF

J: TRBJ2-3
size: -
D: -
V: TRBV29-1
DNA: TGCAGCGTTGACCCGCGGGCCACAGATACGCAGTATTTT
CDR3: CSVDPRATDTQYF

J: TRBJ1-6
size: -
D: TRBD1
V: TRBV12-3/TRBV12-4
DNA: TGTGCCAGCAGTTTAGACAGGGGAAGGTCACCCCTCCACTTT
CDR3: CASSLDRGRSPLHF

J: TRBJ2-1
size: many
D: -
V: TRBV11-2
DNA: TGTGCCAGCAGCTTAACAGGCCTCTCCTACAATGAGCAGTTCTTC
CDR3: CASSLTGLSYNEQFF

J: TRBJ2-1
size: -
D: TRBD2
V: TRBV11-1
DNA: TGTGCCAGCAGCTCCCTAGCAGGTGTACTAGCGGAGACCCCCTCCTACAATGAGCAGTTCTTC
CDR3: CASSSLAGVLAETPSYNEQFF

J: TRBJ2-7
size: many
D: TRBD2
V: TRBV27
DNA: TGTGCCAGCAGTTTACTGGCTAGCGGGAGCTACGAGCAGTACTTC
CDR3: CASSLLASGSYEQYF

J: TRBJ1-1
size: -
D: -
V: TRBV19
DNA: TGTGCCAGTAAAGGAAGCCGGAACCTTGACACTGAAGCTTTCTTT
CDR3: CASKGSRNLDTEAFF

J: TRBJ1-2
size: few
D: TRBD1
V: TRBV6-1
DNA: TGTGCCAGCAGGACCGGGACAGGGAGAGTGTCTGGCTACACCTTC
CDR3: CASRTGTGRVSGYTF

J: TRBJ2-3
size: -
D: -
V: TRBV15
DNA: TGTGCCACCAGCAGTGAGGGGTCCCGCACAGATACGCAGTATTTT
CDR3: CATSSEGSRTDTQYF

J: TRBJ2-1
size: -
D: TRBD2
V: TRBV7-2
DNA: TGTGCCAGCAACTTTGGTCGAGGCAGGGAGGGCGAGCAGTTCTTC
CDR3: CASNFGRGREGEQFF

J: TRBJ2-7
size: few
D: -
V: TRBV7-9
DNA: TGTGCCAGCAGCCTTGACAGCTCCAAGCAGTACTTC
CDR3: CASSLDSSKQYF

J: TRBJ2-7
size: many
D: TRBD2
V: TRBV20-1
DNA: TGCAGTGCCGTAGTCGCTTCTAGCGGGAGGTACGAGCAGTACTTC
CDR3: CSAVVASSGRYEQYF

J: TRBJ2-1
size: many
D: -
V: TRBV29-1
DNA: TGCAGCCCTGAAGGGGAAGCGGAGCAGTTCTTC
CDR3: CSPEGEAEQFF

J: TRBJ2-3
size: few
D: TRBD2
V: TRBV6-5
DNA: TGTGCCAGCAGTTACTATTCTAGCGGGGTTGGGACAGATACGCAGTATTTT
CDR3: CASSYYSSGVGTDTQYF

J: TRBJ2-7
size: -
D: TRBD1
V: TRBV6-5
DNA: TGTGCCAGCAGTTACTCCTCAACCGGGACAGGGGTACGGAACTTC
CDR3: CASSYSSTGTGVRNF